This T cell receptor (beta chain) was captured in a study of shared clonotypes between healthy human individuals. CD45RO-negative, CCR7-positively selected cells formed the naive CD8 fraction, excluding terminally differentiated effector memory CD45RA+ cells. The CDR3 is made up of 15 amino acids. CDR1 and CDR2 from the germline V gene are MDHEN and SYDVKM. Between the trimmed V and J ends, which lost 5 bases and 1 base, there was a span of 11 bases. TCRdb keeps only in-frame clones here, not all; method: immunoSEQ multiplex PCR. Of around 2.1 million clones in the sample, 90% to 95% were seen once. This clone was detected once.

The sample comprised naive CD8+ T cells from PBMCs. The source of this sequence is a man aged 18-30 years in good health. Some clones in this sample may be carry-over from other donors' samples. V is TRBV28 and J is TRBJ2-2, with D perhaps TRBD1 (5 bases). In nucleotides, the CDR3 is TGTGCCAGCAGTACCGAGACAGAGAACACCGGGGAGCTGTTTTTT. Translated, it gives CASSTETENTGELFF. The whole variable domain, remainder taken from reference TRBV28 and TRBJ2-2, is DVKVTQSSRYLVKRTGEKVFLECVQDMDHENMFWYRQDPGLGLRLIYFSYDVKMKEKGDIPEGYSVSREKKERFSLILESASTNQTSMYLCASSTETENTGELFFGEGSRLTVL.